The 19 T cell receptor beta chains in this list originate from one sample, sequenced in a study of cytomegalovirus exposure and HLA in healthy donors. 13 Jbeta primers and 60 Vbeta primers were used for the PCR. TCRdb's copy holds only in-frame clones and misses some; the assay was immunoSEQ multiplex PCR. This table has over 150,000 clones, 79% appearing once. The sequenced sample was PBMCs. The receptors were sampled from a girl aged 10-17 years in good health and CMV-seropositive.

V is TRBV4-3 and J is TRBJ1-2, with 8 bases aligning to TRBD1. Germline V CDR1 and CDR2: LGHNA, YSLEER. The CDR3 length is 14 residues. J lost 6 bases, V lost 2 bases, and 5 bases had no gene match. CDR3 bases: TGCGCCAGCAGCCAAATGGACAGGGTGGATGGCTACACCTTC. Its protein is CASSQMDRVDGYTF.

CDR3 loop: CASSLKGGGAPREQFF. The CDR3 coding sequence is TGCGCCAGCAGCTTGAAAGGCGGGGGGGCCCCCCGAGAGCAGTTCTTC. V is TRBV5-1 and J is TRBJ2-1; 9 bases align to TRBD2. This CDR3 spans 16 amino acids. The J segment lost 10 bases and the V segment lost 1 base, leaving 12 bases of the junction unmatched. Germline values: CDR1 SGHRS, CDR2 YFSETQ.

The count of this clone is one. The chain links TRBV4-3 to TRBJ2-7; 11 nucleotides line up with TRBD2. The trim removed 3 bases at V and 3 bases at J, leaving 1 base unmatched. The CDR3 runs to 14 residues. Germline V gene sequence: CDR1 LGHNA, CDR2 YSLEER. CDR3 bases: TGCGCCAGCAGCCAGGGACTAGCGGACTACGAGCAGTACTTC. It yields the protein CASSQGLADYEQYF.

The chain uses TRBV4-1 and TRBJ2-1, with D perhaps TRBD1 (6 bases). CDR1 MGHRA and CDR2 YSYEKL come from the germline V gene. Deletions cut 1 base from V and 4 bases from J, with 8 bases between. This CDR3 is 14 amino acids long. In nucleotides, the CDR3 is TGCGCCAGCAGCCAAGCTGGACAGTACAATGAGCAGTTCTTC. Protein sequence: CASSQAGQYNEQFF.

The V gene is TRBV7-2, the J gene TRBJ1-5; 7 nucleotides agree with TRBD1. CDR3 length: 13 residues. V shed 5 bases and J 5 bases; nucleotides not matched to a gene: 3. Per the germline V gene, CDR1 is SGHTA and CDR2 is FQGNSA. CDR3 amino acids: CASSKGQDQPQHF. CDR3 DNA sequence: TGTGCCAGCAGCAAAGGACAGGATCAGCCCCAGCATTTT.

This sequence joins TRBV13 and TRBJ2-5; 7 nucleotides line up with TRBD2. V shed 5 bases, J shed 2 bases, and the junction held 11 bases outside the gene matches. Germline V lookup: CDR1 PRHDT, CDR2 FYEKMQ (reference sequence). The CDR3 consists of 16 residues. DNA of the CDR3: TGTGCCAGCAGCCCAGACGGCGGGGGAGGGCAAGAGACCCAGTACTTC. Protein product: CASSPDGGGGQETQYF.

The CDR3 sequence is CASSRTSGDEQFF. As DNA, the CDR3 is TGTGCCAGCAGCAGGACTAGCGGCGATGAGCAGTTCTTC. The V gene is TRBV6-5, the J gene TRBJ2-1, with 10 positions matching TRBD2. CDR1 and CDR2 from the germline V gene are MNHEY and SVGAGI. Losses at the gene ends were 6 bases for V and 8 bases for J; bases not matched to a gene: 4. The CDR3 is made up of 13 amino acids.

The V gene is TRBV27, the J gene TRBJ1-2; tentative D call: TRBD1 (5 bases). Trimming removed 5 bases at V and 7 bases at J, with 23 bases between. Germline CDR1 and CDR2: MNHEY and SMNVEV (reference sequence). The CDR3 runs to 16 residues. The CDR3 DNA is TGTGCCAGCAGTGACTCCTGGGGGGTGGGGGGAACTGGCTACACCTTC. This codes for CASSDSWGVGGTGYTF.

The chain combines TRBV6-5 with TRBJ1-1; perhaps TRBD1 as D (6 bases). Trimming took 5 bases from V and 1 from J, leaving 11 bases between them. This CDR3 is 14 amino acids long. Germline loops: CDR1 MNHEY, CDR2 SVGAGI. The CDR3: CASSVTQGNTEAFF. In DNA, the CDR3 is TGTGCCAGCAGTGTTACACAGGGGAACACTGAAGCTTTCTTT.

The genes are TRBV7-6 and TRBJ1-4; D might be TRBD1 (5 bases). Trimming stripped 2 bases from V and 3 bases from J, with 16 bases between. The CDR3 runs 17 residues. CDR1 and CDR2 (germline): SGHVS, FNYEAQ. For the CDR3, the DNA is TGTGCCAGCAGCTTATTTTCTCCGACAGACCCTAATGAAAAACTGTTTTTT. Protein sequence: CASSLFSPTDPNEKLFF.

In nucleotides, the CDR3 is TGTGCCTGGGGGGGCCTTGGACTAGCGGGGACAGATACGCAGTATTTT. This encodes CAWGGLGLAGTDTQYF. The genes are TRBV30 and TRBJ2-3; 12 nucleotides match TRBD2. This CDR3 has 16 amino acids. The germline CDR1 and CDR2 sequences are GTSNPN and SVGIG (reference sequence). Losses at the gene ends were 5 bases for V and 3 bases for J; bases not matched to a gene: 9.

J is TRBJ2-7 and V is TRBV7-9; D uncertain. Germline values: CDR1 SEHNR, CDR2 FQNEAQ (reference sequence). The CDR3 extends over 11 amino acids. V was trimmed by 8 bases and J by 6 bases, leaving 11 bases between them. The CDR3 loop reads CASLSLLEQYF. The CDR3 DNA is TGTGCCAGCCTATCCCTCCTCGAGCAGTACTTC.

This chain joins TRBV4-1 and TRBJ2-2; D remains ambiguous. With 4 bases removed from V and 5 bases from J, the gap between germline ends came to 5 bases. Germline V gene sequence: CDR1 MGHRA, CDR2 YSYEKL. The CDR3 has 12 amino acids. The CDR3 DNA reads as TGCGCCAGCAGCCCCCGGACCGGGGAGCTGTTTTTT. It yields the protein CASSPRTGELFF.

The chain combines TRBV18 with TRBJ2-7; D is unclear. The germline V gene has CDR1 KGHSH and CDR2 LQKENI. The CDR3 is made up of 15 amino acids. Trimming shortened V by 5 bases and J by 0 bases, and 14 bases separated the two germline ends. CDR3 DNA: TGTGCCAGCTCATCTACTCTTGGCGGCTCCTACGAGCAGTACTTC. Amino acid sequence: CASSSTLGGSYEQYF.

This chain connects TRBV12-5 to TRBJ1-1; D unclear. This CDR3 is 19 amino acids long. V lost 2 bases and J lost 1, with 23 bases in between. Germline V gene lookup returns CDR1 LGHNT and CDR2 FRNRAP. The CDR3 nucleotides are TGTGCTAGTGGTTTGCCCACGAGGCTTGGCCGGGTAAGGAACACTGAAGCTTTCTTT. Protein sequence: CASGLPTRLGRVRNTEAFF.

The V and J genes are TRBV12-5 and TRBJ2-5; 12 nucleotides line up with TRBD1. Germline assignment: CDR1 LGHNT and CDR2 FRNRAP. This CDR3 has 18 residues. The V segment lost 3 bases and the J segment 4 bases; nucleotides outside the gene matches: 12. CDR3 sequence reads: CASGFETGTGGKIETQYF. The CDR3 nucleotides read TGTGCTAGTGGTTTCGAGACCGGGACAGGGGGCAAGATAGAGACCCAGTACTTC.

The J gene is TRBJ2-7, the V gene TRBV11-2; D possibly corresponds to TRBD2 (5 bases). Trimming removed 0 bases at V and 8 bases at J, with 11 bases between. Germline lookup yields CDR1 SGHAT and CDR2 FQNNGV. The CDR3 length is 13 residues. The CDR3 DNA sequence: TGTGCCAGCAGCTTAGATCCATCTAGCAAGCAGTACTTC. Its protein product is CASSLDPSSKQYF.

As for this clone: The junction departs from germline at one end; a sequencing error may be responsible. The chain recombines TRBV2 with TRBJ2-7; D might be TRBD2 (5 bases). CDR3 length: 8 residues. Germline values: CDR1 SNHLY, CDR2 FYNNEI. CDR3: CATLEGNF. CDR3 in DNA: TGTGCCACCCTAGAGGGAAACTTC.

V usage is TRBV10-3 and J usage is TRBJ1-2; the D gene is possibly TRBD1 (5 bases). The ends were cut back, 5 bases at V and 4 bases at J, with 8 bases in the middle. Germline lookup yields CDR1 ENHRY and CDR2 SYGVKD. CDR3 length: 12 residues. The CDR3: CAISQGPYGYTF. CDR3 coding DNA: TGTGCCATCAGTCAGGGCCCCTATGGCTACACCTTC.